This T cell receptor (beta chain) was obtained from a study of T cells of healthy individuals. The CDR3 totals 16 residues. Germline V gene sequence: CDR1 SEHNR, CDR2 FQNEAQ (reference sequence). V lost 1 base and J lost 6, with 16 bases in between. TCRdb passed the 5' RACE reads through MiXCR, listing each CDR3 protein once. The profile shows about 100,000 distinct CDR3 sequences, roughly 18% of them singletons. This clonotype is a singleton in its sample. The sequence was collected from a human donor in good health. The rearrangement uses TRBV7-9 and TRBJ2-1, with D possibly being TRBD2 (7 bases). The CDR3 DNA follows: TGTGCCAGCAGCTTAGAGCCGGGGGGCCTCCCCAATGAGCAGTTCTTC. Translated, it gives CASSLEPGGLPNEQFF.